A selection of T cell receptor beta chains follows, all from one sample in a study of blood T cell repertoires in COVID-19. Generated by immunoSEQ multiplex PCR, the TCRdb table keeps only in-frame clones and is missing some. Among approximately 240,000 clones listed, roughly nine tenths were seen once. Sequenced: PBMCs or T cells enriched from blood (not recorded which). The origin of the receptors is a woman aged 45-65 years in a cohort exposed to, infected with or recovered from COVID-19 (not recorded which). The CDR3 runs from the conserved cysteine through the conserved F or W. D genes are given only for firm matches. A clone size is listed for some rows: how often the clone was seen (once, few, many), or a class if it is expanded.

CDR3aa	CDR3nt	d_gene	abundance	j_gene	v_gene
CASSLEGGRNIQYF	TGTGCCAGCAGCTTGGAGGGGGGGAGGAACATTCAGTACTTC	.	.	TRBJ2-4	TRBV5-4
CATSRETGARVSPLHF	TGTGCCACCAGCAGAGAGACAGGGGCCCGGGTTTCACCCCTCCACTTT	TRBD1	.	TRBJ1-6	TRBV15
CASSLAGGTGEKLFF	TGCGCCAGCAGCTTGGCAGGGGGCACTGGTGAAAAACTGTTTTTT	TRBD1	few	TRBJ1-4	TRBV5-1
CASSQGPYPYGYTF	TGTGCCAGCAGCCAGGGCCCTTACCCCTATGGCTACACCTTC	.	.	TRBJ1-2	TRBV3-1/TRBV3-2
CARQGVSGNTIYF	TGTGCCAGACAGGGTGTGAGTGGAAACACCATATATTTT	.	.	TRBJ1-3	TRBV2
CASSLGLARGGTDTQYF	TGTGCCAGCAGCTTAGGACTAGCGAGGGGGGGCACAGATACGCAGTATTTT	TRBD2	.	TRBJ2-3	TRBV7-3
CASSPVPRDSDEQFF	TGTGCCAGCAGCCCCGTCCCGAGGGATTCGGATGAGCAGTTCTTC	.	.	TRBJ2-1	TRBV11-2
CASSPGGWSTEAFF	TGCGCCAGCAGCCCCGGAGGTTGGAGTACTGAAGCTTTCTTT	.	few	TRBJ1-1	TRBV4-3
CASSIEGELTDTQYF	TGTGCCAGCAGTATAGAGGGGGAGCTTACAGATACGCAGTATTTT	.	.	TRBJ2-3	TRBV27
CASSPDRSYGYTF	TGTGCCAGCAGCCCGGACAGGAGCTATGGCTACACCTTC	TRBD1	.	TRBJ1-2	TRBV12-3/TRBV12-4
CASSPQGVLNYGYTF	TGTGCCAGCAGTCCTCAGGGGGTACTTAACTATGGCTACACCTTC	TRBD1	once	TRBJ1-2	TRBV28
CASGTGTGLPYEQYF	TGTGCCAGCGGCACGGGGACAGGACTTCCCTACGAGCAGTACTTC	TRBD1	.	TRBJ2-7	TRBV5-6
CASSAYSYYSGNTIYF	TGTGCCAGCAGTGCGTACAGCTATTACTCTGGAAACACCATATATTTT	.	.	TRBJ1-3	TRBV25-1
CAISASTGTGTEKLFF	TGTGCCATCAGTGCAAGTACCGGGACAGGTACTGAAAAACTGTTTTTT	TRBD1	.	TRBJ1-4	TRBV10-3
CASSLTRAGDTDTQYF	TGTGCCAGCAGTTTAACTAGAGCGGGGGACACAGATACGCAGTATTTT	TRBD2	.	TRBJ2-3	TRBV6-5
CASSLTVPYEQYF	TGTGCCAGCAGCTTAACAGTCCCCTACGAGCAGTACTTC	.	.	TRBJ2-7	TRBV7-2
CASSYGRGPLQPQHF	TGTGCCAGCAGTTACGGAAGGGGGCCGCTTCAGCCCCAGCATTTT	TRBD1	.	TRBJ1-5	TRBV6-5
CASSSQGSSDYGYTF	TGCGCCAGCAGTTCCCAGGGGAGTTCTGACTATGGCTACACCTTC	.	.	TRBJ1-2	TRBV5-1
CASSQGLAGGGSYNEQFF	TGTGCCAGCAGCCAAGGACTAGCGGGGGGCGGGAGCTACAATGAGCAGTTCTTC	TRBD2	.	TRBJ2-1	TRBV3-1/TRBV3-2
CASSHRQGYVSDTEAFF	TGTGCCAGCAGTCATAGACAGGGTTATGTTTCGGACACTGAAGCTTTCTTT	TRBD1	.	TRBJ1-1	TRBV7-9
CASSNSRGGAHTDTQYF	TGTGCCAGCAGCAACTCTCGCGGGGGGGCCCACACAGATACGCAGTATTTT	TRBD2	once	TRBJ2-3	TRBV7-9
CASSLSGGTKLFF	TGTGCCAGCAGTTTAAGTGGCGGTACCAAACTGTTTTTT	.	once	TRBJ1-4	TRBV12-3/TRBV12-4
CASSLEQGPNEKLFF	TGTGCCAGCAGCTTAGAACAGGGGCCTAATGAAAAACTGTTTTTT	TRBD1	.	TRBJ1-4	TRBV7-9
CASSQTKTSGGQETQYF	TGTGCCAGCAGCCAGACCAAGACTAGCGGGGGGCAAGAGACCCAGTACTTC	TRBD2	once	TRBJ2-5	TRBV5-4
CASSPLTQGNEQYF	TGTGCCAGCTCACCACTTACTCAGGGGAACGAGCAGTACTTC	.	.	TRBJ2-7	TRBV18
CASRETGDAYNEQFF	TGTGCCAGCAGAGAGACAGGGGACGCCTACAATGAGCAGTTCTTC	TRBD1	.	TRBJ2-1	TRBV6-5
CASSFRDSRGYTF	TGTGCCAGCAGTTTCCGGGACAGCCGGGGCTACACCTTC	TRBD1	.	TRBJ1-2	TRBV27
CASSLGDRGLSEQFF	TGCGCCAGCAGCTTGGGGGACAGGGGGCTTAGTGAGCAGTTCTTC	TRBD1	.	TRBJ2-1	TRBV5-1
CASSLETGLETQYF	TGTGCCAGCTCACTGGAGACAGGGTTGGAGACCCAGTACTTC	TRBD1	.	TRBJ2-5	TRBV18
CASSIREFTGELFF	TGTGCCAGTAGTATCAGGGAATTCACCGGGGAGCTGTTTTTT	.	.	TRBJ2-2	TRBV19
CASSSGRLREQYF	TGTGCCAGCAGCAGCGGGAGATTGAGGGAGCAGTACTTC	TRBD2	.	TRBJ2-7	TRBV12-3/TRBV12-4
CASADRGYGYTF	TGTGCCAGCGCGGACAGGGGTTATGGCTACACCTTC	TRBD1	.	TRBJ1-2	TRBV12-3/TRBV12-4
CASSDYRVSGNTIYF	TGTGCCAGCAGTGATTACAGGGTTTCTGGAAACACCATATATTTT	.	few	TRBJ1-3	TRBV7-2
CASSKPPSDISPTDTQYF	TGTGCCAGCAGCAAACCCCCATCGGACATATCTCCCACAGATACGCAGTATTTT	.	.	TRBJ2-3	TRBV5-6
CASSTPGGPARYNEQFF	TGTGCCAGCAGCACCCCAGGGGGCCCGGCTCGATACAATGAGCAGTTCTTC	TRBD1	.	TRBJ2-1	TRBV9
CASSLVDRNTEAFF	TGTGCCAGCAGCTTGGTGGACAGGAACACTGAAGCTTTCTTT	.	.	TRBJ1-1	TRBV5-4
CASSLSLVGGDTQYF	TGTGCCAGCAGCTTAAGTTTGGTAGGGGGCGATACGCAGTATTTT	TRBD1	.	TRBJ2-3	TRBV7-2
CASSLAMFGNTIYF	TGTGCCAGCAGCTTGGCCATGTTTGGAAACACCATATATTTT	.	.	TRBJ1-3	TRBV5-5
CAWSVTLGSSYEQYF	TGTGCCTGGAGTGTAACCCTAGGGAGCTCCTACGAGCAGTACTTC	.	.	TRBJ2-7	TRBV30
CASSHPGGRGGSSYEQYF	TGTGCCAGCAGCCACCCCGGGGGGCGGGGGGGGAGCTCCTACGAGCAGTACTTC	TRBD2	.	TRBJ2-7	TRBV4-2
CAWGDTGGTQYF	TGTGCCTGGGGTGACACCGGAGGGACCCAGTACTTC	.	few	TRBJ2-5	TRBV30
CASSYRGASDYGYTF	TGTGCCAGCAGCTACAGGGGGGCGTCTGACTATGGCTACACCTTC	TRBD1	.	TRBJ1-2	TRBV7-2
CAISFTGQNYNEQFF	TGTGCCATCAGTTTTACGGGACAGAATTACAATGAGCAGTTCTTC	TRBD1	.	TRBJ2-1	TRBV10-3
CASSGGVSYNSPLHF	TGTGCCAGCAGCGGGGGGGTCTCCTATAATTCACCCCTCCACTTT	.	.	TRBJ1-6	TRBV7-2